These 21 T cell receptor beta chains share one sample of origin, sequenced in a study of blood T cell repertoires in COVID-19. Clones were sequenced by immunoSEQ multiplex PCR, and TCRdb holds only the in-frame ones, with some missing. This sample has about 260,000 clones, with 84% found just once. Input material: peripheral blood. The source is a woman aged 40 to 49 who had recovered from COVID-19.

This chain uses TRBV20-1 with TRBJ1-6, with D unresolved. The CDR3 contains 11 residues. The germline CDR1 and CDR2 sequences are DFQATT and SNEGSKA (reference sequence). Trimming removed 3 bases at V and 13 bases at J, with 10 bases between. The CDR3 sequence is CSARRGLPLHF. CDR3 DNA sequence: TGCAGTGCTAGGAGAGGGTTGCCCCTCCACTTT.

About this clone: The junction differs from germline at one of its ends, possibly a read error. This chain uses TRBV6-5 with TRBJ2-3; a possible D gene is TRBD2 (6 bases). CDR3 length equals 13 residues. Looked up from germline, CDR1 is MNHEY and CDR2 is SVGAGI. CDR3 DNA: TGTGCCAGCACACTGGGCGGGAACCCGCAGCGAGATTTT. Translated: CASTLGGNPQRDF.

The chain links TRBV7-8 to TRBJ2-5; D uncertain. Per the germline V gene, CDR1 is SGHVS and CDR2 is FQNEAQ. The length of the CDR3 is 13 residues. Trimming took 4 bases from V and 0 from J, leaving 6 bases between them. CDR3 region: CASSYNYQETQYF. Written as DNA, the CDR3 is TGTGCCAGCAGCTATAACTACCAAGAGACCCAGTACTTC.

CDR3 loop: CASSPRLGSEQYF. For the CDR3, the DNA is TGTGCCAGCAGCCCCCGACTAGGTTCCGAGCAGTACTTC. The gene calls are TRBV11-3 and TRBJ2-7; D is perhaps TRBD2 (6 bases). Trimming left V 5 bases short and J 6 bases short, with 14 bases between. The CDR3 is 13 residues long. The germline gives CDR1 SGHNT, CDR2 YENEEA.

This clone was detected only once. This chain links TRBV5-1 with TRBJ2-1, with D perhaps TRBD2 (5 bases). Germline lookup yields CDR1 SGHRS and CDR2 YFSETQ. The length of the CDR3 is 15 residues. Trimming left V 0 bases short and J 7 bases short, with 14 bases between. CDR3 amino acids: CASSLAAGGSNEQFF. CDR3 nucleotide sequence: TGCGCCAGCAGCTTGGCCGCCGGCGGGTCGAATGAGCAGTTCTTC.

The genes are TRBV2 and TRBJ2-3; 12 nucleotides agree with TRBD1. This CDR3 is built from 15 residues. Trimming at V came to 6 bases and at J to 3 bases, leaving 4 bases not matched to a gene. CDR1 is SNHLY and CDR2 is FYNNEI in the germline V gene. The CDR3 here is CASRKGQGATDTQYF. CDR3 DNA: TGTGCCAGCAGGAAGGGACAGGGGGCTACAGATACGCAGTATTTT.

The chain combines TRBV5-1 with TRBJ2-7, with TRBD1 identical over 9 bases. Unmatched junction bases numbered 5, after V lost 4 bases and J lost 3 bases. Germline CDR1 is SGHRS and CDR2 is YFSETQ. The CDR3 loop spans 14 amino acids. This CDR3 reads CASSPRTGVYEQYF. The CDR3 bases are TGCGCCAGCAGCCCCCGGACAGGGGTCTACGAGCAGTACTTC.

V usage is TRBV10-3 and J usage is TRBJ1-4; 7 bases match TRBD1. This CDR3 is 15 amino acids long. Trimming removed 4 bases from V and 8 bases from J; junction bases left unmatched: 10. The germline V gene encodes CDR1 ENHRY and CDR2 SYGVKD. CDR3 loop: CAISGEQGFREKLFF. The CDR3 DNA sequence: TGTGCCATCAGTGGGGAACAGGGGTTTCGGGAAAAACTGTTTTTT.

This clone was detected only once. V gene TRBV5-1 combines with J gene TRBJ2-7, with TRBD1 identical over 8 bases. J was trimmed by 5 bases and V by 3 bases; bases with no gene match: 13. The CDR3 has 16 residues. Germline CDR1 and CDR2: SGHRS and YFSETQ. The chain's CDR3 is CASSSQGGQGLDEQYF. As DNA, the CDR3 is TGCGCCAGCAGCTCCCAAGGCGGACAGGGTTTGGACGAGCAGTACTTC.

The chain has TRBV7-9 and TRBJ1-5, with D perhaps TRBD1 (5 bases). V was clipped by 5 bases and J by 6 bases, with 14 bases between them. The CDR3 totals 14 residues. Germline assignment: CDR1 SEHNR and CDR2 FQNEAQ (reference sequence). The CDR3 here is CASSKGQGLQPQHF. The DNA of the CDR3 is TGTGCCAGCAGCAAAGGCCAGGGCCTTCAGCCCCAGCATTTT. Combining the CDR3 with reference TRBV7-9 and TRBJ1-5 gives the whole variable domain DTGVSQNPRHKITKRGQNVTFRCDPISEHNRLYWYRQTLGQGPEFLTYFQNEAQLEKSRLLSDRFSAERPKGSFSTLEIQRTEQGDSAMYLCASSKGQGLQPQHFGDGTRLSIL.

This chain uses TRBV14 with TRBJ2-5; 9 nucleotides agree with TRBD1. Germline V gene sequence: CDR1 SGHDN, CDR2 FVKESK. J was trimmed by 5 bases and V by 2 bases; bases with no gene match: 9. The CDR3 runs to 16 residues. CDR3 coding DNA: TGTGCCAGCAGCCAACCCGGGACAGGGAAGTGGGAGACCCAGTACTTC. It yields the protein CASSQPGTGKWETQYF.

The CDR3 nucleotides are TGTGCCACCAGCAGAGATCAGAGCAGGGGGCCTGGAAACACCATATATTTT. This codes for CATSRDQSRGPGNTIYF. The rearrangement uses TRBV15 and TRBJ1-3; TRBD1 matches at 8 bases. This CDR3 has 17 amino acids. Looked up from germline, CDR1 is LNHNV and CDR2 is YYDKDF (reference sequence). The junction had 6 bases not matched to a gene; V was cut back by 0 bases and J by 2 bases.

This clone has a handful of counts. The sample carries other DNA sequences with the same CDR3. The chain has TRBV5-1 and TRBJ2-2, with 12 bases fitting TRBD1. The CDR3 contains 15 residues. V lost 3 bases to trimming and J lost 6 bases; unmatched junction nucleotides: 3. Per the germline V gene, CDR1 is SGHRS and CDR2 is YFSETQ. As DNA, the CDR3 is TGCGCCAGCAGCTCGGGACAGGGGGCTTCCGGGGAGCTGTTTTTT. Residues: CASSSGQGASGELFF. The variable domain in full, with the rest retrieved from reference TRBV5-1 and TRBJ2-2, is KAGVTQTPRYLIKTRGQQVTLSCSPISGHRSVSWYQQTPGQGLQFLFEYFSETQRNKGNFPGRFSGRQFSNSRSEMNVSTLELGDSALYLCASSSGQGASGELFFGEGSRLTVL.

DNA of the CDR3: TGTGCCAGCAGGGATGGACAGGGGGCTGTCTATGGCTACACCTTC. Translating it yields CASRDGQGAVYGYTF. V and J are TRBV28 and TRBJ1-2; 11 bases fit TRBD1. The CDR3 is 15 amino acids. From germline, CDR1 is MDHEN and CDR2 SYDVKM. With V trimmed by 6 bases and J by 4 bases, 7 bases remained unmatched.

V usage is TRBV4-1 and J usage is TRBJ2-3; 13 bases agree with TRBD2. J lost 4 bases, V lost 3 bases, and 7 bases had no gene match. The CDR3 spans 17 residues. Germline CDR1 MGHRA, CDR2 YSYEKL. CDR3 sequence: CASSQAQLAGGPDTQYF. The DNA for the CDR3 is TGCGCCAGCAGCCAGGCCCAACTAGCGGGGGGGCCAGATACGCAGTATTTT.

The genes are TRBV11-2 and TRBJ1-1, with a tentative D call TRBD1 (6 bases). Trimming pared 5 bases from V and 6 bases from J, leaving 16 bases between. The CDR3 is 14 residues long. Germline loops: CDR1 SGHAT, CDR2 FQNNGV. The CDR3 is CASSASRGSPEAFF. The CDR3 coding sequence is TGTGCCAGCAGCGCAAGCAGGGGTAGCCCTGAAGCTTTCTTT.

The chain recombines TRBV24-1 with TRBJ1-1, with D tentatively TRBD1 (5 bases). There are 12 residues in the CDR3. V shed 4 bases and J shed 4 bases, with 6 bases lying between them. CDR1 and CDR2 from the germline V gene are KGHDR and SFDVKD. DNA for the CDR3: TGTGCCACCAGTGACGGGGGCACTGAAGCTTTCTTT. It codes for CATSDGGTEAFF.

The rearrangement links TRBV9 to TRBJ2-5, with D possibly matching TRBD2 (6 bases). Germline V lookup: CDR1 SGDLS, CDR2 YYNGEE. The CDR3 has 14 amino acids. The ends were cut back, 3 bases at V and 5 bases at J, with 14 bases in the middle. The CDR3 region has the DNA TGTGCCAGCAGCGCCCCGGGGGAGATTGAGACCCAGTACTTC. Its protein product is CASSAPGEIETQYF. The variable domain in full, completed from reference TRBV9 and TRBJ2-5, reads DSGVTQTPKHLITATGQRVTLRCSPRSGDLSVYWYQQSLDQGLQFLIQYYNGEERAKGNILERFSAQQFPDLHSELNLSSLELGDSALYFCASSAPGEIETQYFGPGTRLLVL.

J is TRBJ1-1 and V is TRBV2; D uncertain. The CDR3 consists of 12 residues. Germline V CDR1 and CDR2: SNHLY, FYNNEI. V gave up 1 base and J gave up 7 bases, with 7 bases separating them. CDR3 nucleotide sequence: TGTGCCAGCAGTGAAGGTGCCTATGAAGCTTTCTTT. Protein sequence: CASSEGAYEAFF.

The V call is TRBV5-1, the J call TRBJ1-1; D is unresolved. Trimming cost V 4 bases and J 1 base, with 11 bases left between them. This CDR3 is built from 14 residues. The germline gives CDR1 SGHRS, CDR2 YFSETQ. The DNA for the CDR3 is TGCGCCAGCAGCGGACGGGCGGGGAACACTGAAGCTTTCTTT. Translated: CASSGRAGNTEAFF.

This chain's CDR3 is CASSTRPGQVVEQYF. Written as DNA, the CDR3 is TGTGCCAGCAGCACGAGACCGGGACAGGTGGTCGAGCAGTACTTC. This rearrangement joins TRBV6-5 to TRBJ2-7; TRBD1 aligns across 8 bases. CDR3 length: 15 residues. The V gene end was trimmed by 6 bases and the J gene end by 6 bases; junction bases not matched to a gene: 13. Germline values: CDR1 MNHEY, CDR2 SVGAGI.